A single sample gave rise to the 12 T cell receptor beta chains below, sequenced in a study of cytomegalovirus exposure and HLA in healthy donors. Primers included in the PCR were 60 Vbeta and 13 Jbeta primers. Using immunoSEQ multiplex PCR, the repertoire was profiled, and TCRdb retains in-frame clones only, with some absent. In the table there are 150,000 to 200,000 clones, roughly 80% of which are singletons. The source material was PBMCs. The receptors derive from a woman in her 50s in good health and CMV-seropositive.

V and J are TRBV29-1 and TRBJ1-5; D is unresolved. This CDR3 comprises 12 residues. V gave up 5 bases and J gave up 1 base, with 6 bases separating them. Germline CDR1 is SQVTM and CDR2 is ANQGSEA. CDR3 nucleotides: TGCAGCGTTTTTGAGAGCAATCAGCCCCAGCATTTT. Its translation: CSVFESNQPQHF.

The chain is built from TRBV2 and TRBJ2-5; 11 positions match TRBD2. The CDR3 is made up of 16 amino acids. The trim removed 6 bases at V and 2 bases at J, leaving 8 bases unmatched. CDR1 is SNHLY and CDR2 is FYNNEI in the germline V gene. In DNA, the CDR3 is TGTGCCAGCAGGGAATTACTAGCGGGGGTACAAGAGACCCAGTACTTC. Translation: CASRELLAGVQETQYF.

The chain links TRBV7-6 to TRBJ2-2; tentatively, D is TRBD2 (5 bases). The CDR3 sequence is 16 residues long. The V end lost 5 bases, the J end lost 2 bases, and 15 bases lay between the germline ends. Germline V gene lookup returns CDR1 SGHVS and CDR2 FNYEAQ. CDR3 DNA sequence: TGTGCCAGCAGCACCTTCGCGGGTTACAACACCGGGGAGCTGTTTTTT. It yields the protein CASSTFAGYNTGELFF.

Concerning this clone: A read error may produce the germline difference seen at one junction end. V is TRBV19 and J is TRBJ2-5; 8 bases match TRBD1. Germline assignment: CDR1 LNHDA and CDR2 SQIVND (reference sequence). CDR3 length: 14 residues. The CDR3 DNA follows: TGTGCCAGTAGTGCGCAGGGGGCGCGAGAGGCCCAGTACTTC. It codes for CASSAQGAREAQYF.

The sample holds a few counts of this clone. The chain couples TRBV5-6 to TRBJ2-7, with TRBD1 matching 7 bases. This CDR3 contains 17 residues. CDR1 is SGHDT and CDR2 is YYEEEE in the germline V gene. Trimming took 4 bases from V and 2 from J; bases not matched to a gene: 15. CDR3 in amino acids: CASSPGQPRQGPYEQYF. CDR3 coding DNA: TGTGCCAGCAGCCCGGGACAGCCCAGACAGGGACCCTACGAGCAGTACTTC.

The chain uses TRBV6-1 and TRBJ2-1, with 8 bases that match TRBD2. The germline V gene encodes CDR1 MNHNS and CDR2 SASEGT. The CDR3 has 15 amino acids. V trimming: 6 bases; J trimming: 5 bases; junction bases outside the gene matches: 9. CDR3 in DNA: TGTGCCAGCAGGAAGGGGACTAGTCACCACAATGAGCAGTTCTTC. This translates into CASRKGTSHHNEQFF.

V gene TRBV12-1 combines with J gene TRBJ2-1; the listed D gene, TRBD1, was not tested against the DNA. TRBV12-1 is reported as a pseudogene. The CDR3 has 17 residues. The CDR3 nucleotides read TGTGCCAGCAGCGCGTCCCCAGGGATCCCAACCTACAATGAGCAGTTCTTC. This encodes CASSASPGIPTYNEQFF.

The chain employs TRBV4-1 and TRBJ2-1; no reliable D call. This CDR3 contains 13 residues. CDR1 and CDR2 from the germline V gene are MGHRA and YSYEKL. V was shortened by 1 base and J by 4 bases, with 5 bases between the two germline ends. DNA for the CDR3: TGCGCCAGCAGCCAAGGCGCGTACAATGAGCAGTTCTTC. Translating gives CASSQGAYNEQFF.

This chain uses TRBV5-4 with TRBJ2-7, with a weak D call TRBD2 (6 bases). Deletions cut 4 bases from V and 0 bases from J, with 17 bases between. Germline V gene sequence: CDR1 SGHNT, CDR2 YYREEE (reference sequence). There are 16 residues in the CDR3. The CDR3 loop is CASSRGASARSYEQYF. The CDR3 DNA reads as TGTGCCAGCAGCCGCGGGGCCTCCGCCCGCTCCTACGAGCAGTACTTC. The full variable domain, completed using reference TRBV5-4 and TRBJ2-7, is ETGVTQSPTHLIKTRGQQVTLRCSSQSGHNTVSWYQQALGQGPQFIFQYYREEENGRGNFPPRFSGLQFPNYSSELNVNALELDDSALYLCASSRGASARSYEQYFGPGTRLTVT.

V usage is TRBV18 and J usage is TRBJ1-3; no clear D. Trimming removed 2 bases from V and 2 bases from J, with 13 bases in between. Germline V gene sequence: CDR1 KGHSH, CDR2 LQKENI. CDR3 length: 16 residues. The CDR3 bases are TGTGCCAGCTCACCAAGCGCGGAGGTTGCTGGAAACACCATATATTTT. The encoded protein is CASSPSAEVAGNTIYF.

J is TRBJ1-3 and V is TRBV2; a possible D gene is TRBD1 (6 bases). V shed 7 bases and J shed 8 bases, with 12 bases lying between them. CDR1 and CDR2 (germline): SNHLY, FYNNEI. This CDR3 contains 12 residues. The CDR3, as DNA: TGTGCCAGCACCAGGGGTCAAGACACCATATATTTT. Amino acid sequence: CASTRGQDTIYF. The variable domain in full, with the rest retrieved from reference TRBV2 and TRBJ1-3, is EPEVTQTPSHQVTQMGQEVILRCVPISNHLYFYWYRQILGQKVEFLVSFYNNEISEKSEIFDDQFSVERPDGSNFTLKIRSTKLEDSAMYFCASTRGQDTIYFGEGSWLTVV.

The J gene is TRBJ1-2, the V gene TRBV28; possible D gene TRBD1, 6 bases. From germline, CDR1 is MDHEN and CDR2 SYDVKM. Trimming pared 5 bases from V and 8 bases from J, leaving 9 bases between. The length of the CDR3 is 11 residues. CDR3 in DNA: TGTGCCAGCAGTGGGACACGAGGCTACACCTTC. Translating it yields CASSGTRGYTF.